These 5 T cell receptor beta chains came from one sample sequenced in a study of T cells in women clearing cervical HPV infection. Assay: immunoSEQ multiplex PCR; the TCRdb copy retains only in-frame clones and omits some. The sample holds about 20,000 clones. Sample: blood buffy coat. The receptors were sampled from a woman between 18 and 70 years old with a cervical HPV16 infection that either progressed to CIN3+ or cleared (not recorded which).

Partial CDR3 DNA: TGTGCCAGCAACGCGGGCCTCAATTTCGAAAAA. This gives the protein CASNAGLNFEK. The CDR3 reads in full as CASNAGLNFEKLFF. The rearrangement uses TRBV19 and TRBJ1-4; D remains ambiguous. The missing CDR3 end, 3 residues past where the read stops, is filled in from the germline J gene. The CDR3 consists of 14 residues. V lost 9 bases and J 8 bases, leaving 19 bases between the germline ends. Germline CDR1 LNHDA, CDR2 SQIVND (reference sequence). The variable domain in full, completed from reference TRBV19 and TRBJ1-4, reads DGGITQSPKYLFRKEGQNVTLSCEQNLNHDAMYWYRQDPGQGLRLIYYSQIVNDFQKGDIAEGYSVSREKKESFPLTVTSAQKNPTAFYLCASNAGLNFEKLFFGSGTQLSVL.

Regarding this clone: Read sequence stops 3 residues before the CDR3 end, and the germline J gene provides the missing end. This sample also contains other DNA sequences that code for the same CDR3. The rearrangement uses TRBV20-1 and TRBJ1-3; no clear D gene. This CDR3 spans 12 amino acids. V dropped 5 bases and J dropped 4 bases, with 9 bases sitting between them. Germline V lookup: CDR1 DFQATT, CDR2 SNEGSKA (reference sequence). The sequenced CDR3 bases are TGCAGTGCTCCCTCGGGGGGAAACACC. It specifies CSAPSGGNT. In full, the CDR3 is CSAPSGGNTIYF.

With respect to this clone: Sequencing ends 3 residues short of the CDR3 end; the germline J gene provides the rest. This chain links TRBV20-1 with TRBJ2-7; TRBD2 matches 8 bases. The germline V gene encodes CDR1 DFQATT and CDR2 SNEGSKA (reference sequence). This CDR3 spans 18 amino acids. J gave up 3 bases and V 0 bases, and 16 bases lay outside the gene matches. CDR3 DNA (partial): TGCAGTGCTAGAGATTTGGGGCTAGGAGCGGGAGAGGGCTACGAG. It encodes CSARDLGLGAGEGYE. The whole CDR3 sequence reads CSARDLGLGAGEGYEQYF.

The CDR3 protein is CASSRGRVDYGYTF. The sequenced CDR3 bases are TGTGCCAGCAGCCGAGGAAGGGTGGACTATGGC. The chain couples TRBV4-2 to TRBJ1-2; D not resolved. The observed sequence ends 3 residues before the CDR3 terminus, with the missing tail filled in from the germline J gene. The CDR3 runs 14 residues. CDR1 and CDR2 from the germline V gene are LGHNA and YNFKEQ. Trimming shortened V by 4 bases and J by 3 bases, and 12 bases separated the two germline ends.

Comments on this clone: The read comes to an end 3 residues before the CDR3 does, leaving the germline J gene to fill in the end. The V call is TRBV19, the J call TRBJ1-2; D is ambiguous. Germline values: CDR1 LNHDA, CDR2 SQIVND (reference sequence). This CDR3 contains 14 residues. This CDR3 reads CASSIGTSGNDYTF. The DNA read from the CDR3 is TGTGCCAGTAGTATAGGGACTAGCGGGAACGAC.